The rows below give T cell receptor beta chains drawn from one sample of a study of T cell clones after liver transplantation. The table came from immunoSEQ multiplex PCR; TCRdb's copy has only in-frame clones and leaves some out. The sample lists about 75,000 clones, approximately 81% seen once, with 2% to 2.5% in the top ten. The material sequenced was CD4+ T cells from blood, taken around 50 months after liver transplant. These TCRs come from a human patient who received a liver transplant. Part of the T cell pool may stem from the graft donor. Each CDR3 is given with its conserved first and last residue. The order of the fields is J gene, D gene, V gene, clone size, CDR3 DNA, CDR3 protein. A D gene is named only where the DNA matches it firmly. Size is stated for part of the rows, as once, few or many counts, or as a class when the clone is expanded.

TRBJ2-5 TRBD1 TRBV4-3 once TGCGCCAGCAGCCAAGATTGGGACAGAAAAGAGACCCAGTACTTC CASSQDWDRKETQYF
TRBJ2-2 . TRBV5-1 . TGCGCCAGCAGCGGAACAGGCTACGGGGAGCTGTTTTTT CASSGTGYGELFF
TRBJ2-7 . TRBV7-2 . TGTGCCAGCAGCTTAGGAAGCGGGTGGGCTAACGAGCAGTACTTC CASSLGSGWANEQYF
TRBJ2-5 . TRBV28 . TGTGCCACCAACTTGAGCGGCGTCCAAGAGACCCAGTACTTC CATNLSGVQETQYF
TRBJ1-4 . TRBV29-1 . TGCAGCGTCAGGAGGTACGATGGTGAAAAACTGTTTTTT CSVRRYDGEKLFF
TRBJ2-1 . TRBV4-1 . TGCGCCAGCAGCCAGGGCCTGAGGGGGAATGAGCAGTTCTTC CASSQGLRGNEQFF
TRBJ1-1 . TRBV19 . TGTGCCAGTAGTACAACGGGACAAAGCACTGAAGCTTTCTTT CASSTTGQSTEAFF
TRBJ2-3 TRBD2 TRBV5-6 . TGTGCCAGCAGCTCGCTAGCGGGAGACCCAGATACGCAGTATTTT CASSSLAGDPDTQYF
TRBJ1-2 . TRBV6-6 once TGTGCCAGCACCCCCGCTGGGTCAGGGGCCTATGGCTACACCTTC CASTPAGSGAYGYTF
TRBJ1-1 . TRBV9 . TGTGCCAGCAGTGCGAGGGGGGTGGTGGGCACTGAAGCTTTCTTT CASSARGVVGTEAFF
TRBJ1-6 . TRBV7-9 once TGTGCCAGCAGCTTAAATCCCATTGAATCACCCCTCCACTTT CASSLNPIESPLHF
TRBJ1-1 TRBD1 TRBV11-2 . TGTGCCAGCAGCTTAGGGACAACAGGGGGCGCGAGGACTGAAGCTTTCTTT CASSLGTTGGARTEAFF
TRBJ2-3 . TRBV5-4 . TGTGCCAGCAGACGGGACTTCAGTACGCAGTATTTT CASRRDFSTQYF
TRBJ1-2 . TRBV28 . TGTGCCAGCAGTACCCTAGGGGCAACCGAAGGCGGCTACACCTTC CASSTLGATEGGYTF
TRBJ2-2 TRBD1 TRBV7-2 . TGTGCCAGCAGCTCGGGACAGACGAACACCGGGGAGCTGTTTTTT CASSSGQTNTGELFF
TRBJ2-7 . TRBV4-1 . TGCGCCAGCAGCTCTCCAAGAGGGCCAGGACCCTACGAGCAGTACTTC CASSSPRGPGPYEQYF
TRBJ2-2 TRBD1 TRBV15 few TGTGCCACCAGCTCAGGGGGACATAACACCGGGGAGCTGTTTTTT CATSSGGHNTGELFF
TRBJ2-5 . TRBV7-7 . TGTGCCAGCAGCTTATTATCTACACACGGACAAGAGACCCAGTACTTC CASSLLSTHGQETQYF
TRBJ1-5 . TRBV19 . TGTGCCAGTAGTTGGGGGGGGGTGGCCCAGCATTTT CASSWGGVAQHF
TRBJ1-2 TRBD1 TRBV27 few TGTGCCAGCAGCAGACCAGGGGGCTATGGCTACACCTTC CASSRPGGYGYTF
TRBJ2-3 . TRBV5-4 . TGTGCCAGCAGCTTGGCTAATAAACGGGGAATAGGATATACGCAGTATTTT CASSLANKRGIGYTQYF
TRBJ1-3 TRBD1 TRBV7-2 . TGTGCCAGCAGCTTACTAGGACAGGGTGCAGGAAACACCATATATTTT CASSLLGQGAGNTIYF
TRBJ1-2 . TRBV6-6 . TGTGCCAGCAAGCAGGGGTATGGCTACACCTTC CASKQGYGYTF
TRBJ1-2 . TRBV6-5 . TGTGCCAGCTACCGACGGGATGGCTACACCTTC CASYRRDGYTF
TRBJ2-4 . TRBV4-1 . TGCGCCAGCAGCCAAGATCCCGGCCCCGGCATTCAGTACTTC CASSQDPGPGIQYF
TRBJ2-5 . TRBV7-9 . TGTGCCAGCAGCTTCCGGGACACCCTAAGGGAGACCCAGTACTTC CASSFRDTLRETQYF
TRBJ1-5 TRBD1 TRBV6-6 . TGTGCCAGCAGTCACCGGGACAGTAATCAGCCCCAGCATTTT CASSHRDSNQPQHF
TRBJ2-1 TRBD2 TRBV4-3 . TGCGCCAGCAGCCAAGATCACGCTAGCGGGAGAGTTCCGTTCTTC CASSQDHASGRVPFF
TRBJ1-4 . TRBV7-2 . TGTGCCAGCAGCTTGGTGGGGCTGGGGGAAAAACTGTTTTTT CASSLVGLGEKLFF
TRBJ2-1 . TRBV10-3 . TGTGCCATCAACACAGGCGTCAATGAGCAGTTCTTC CAINTGVNEQFF
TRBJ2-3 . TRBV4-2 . TGTGCCAGCAGCCAAGAGGCCCAGCGGCAGTATTTT CASSQEAQRQYF
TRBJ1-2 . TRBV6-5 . TGTGCCAGCAGTTACTCGTTGAACAGAGTCTATGGCTACACCTTC CASSYSLNRVYGYTF
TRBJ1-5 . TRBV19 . TGTGCCAGTAGTATTTACTGGAATCAAGGACAGCCCCAGCATTTT CASSIYWNQGQPQHF
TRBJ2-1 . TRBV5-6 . TGTGCCAGCAGCCGCAATACAGGATACAATGAGCAGTTCTTC CASSRNTGYNEQFF